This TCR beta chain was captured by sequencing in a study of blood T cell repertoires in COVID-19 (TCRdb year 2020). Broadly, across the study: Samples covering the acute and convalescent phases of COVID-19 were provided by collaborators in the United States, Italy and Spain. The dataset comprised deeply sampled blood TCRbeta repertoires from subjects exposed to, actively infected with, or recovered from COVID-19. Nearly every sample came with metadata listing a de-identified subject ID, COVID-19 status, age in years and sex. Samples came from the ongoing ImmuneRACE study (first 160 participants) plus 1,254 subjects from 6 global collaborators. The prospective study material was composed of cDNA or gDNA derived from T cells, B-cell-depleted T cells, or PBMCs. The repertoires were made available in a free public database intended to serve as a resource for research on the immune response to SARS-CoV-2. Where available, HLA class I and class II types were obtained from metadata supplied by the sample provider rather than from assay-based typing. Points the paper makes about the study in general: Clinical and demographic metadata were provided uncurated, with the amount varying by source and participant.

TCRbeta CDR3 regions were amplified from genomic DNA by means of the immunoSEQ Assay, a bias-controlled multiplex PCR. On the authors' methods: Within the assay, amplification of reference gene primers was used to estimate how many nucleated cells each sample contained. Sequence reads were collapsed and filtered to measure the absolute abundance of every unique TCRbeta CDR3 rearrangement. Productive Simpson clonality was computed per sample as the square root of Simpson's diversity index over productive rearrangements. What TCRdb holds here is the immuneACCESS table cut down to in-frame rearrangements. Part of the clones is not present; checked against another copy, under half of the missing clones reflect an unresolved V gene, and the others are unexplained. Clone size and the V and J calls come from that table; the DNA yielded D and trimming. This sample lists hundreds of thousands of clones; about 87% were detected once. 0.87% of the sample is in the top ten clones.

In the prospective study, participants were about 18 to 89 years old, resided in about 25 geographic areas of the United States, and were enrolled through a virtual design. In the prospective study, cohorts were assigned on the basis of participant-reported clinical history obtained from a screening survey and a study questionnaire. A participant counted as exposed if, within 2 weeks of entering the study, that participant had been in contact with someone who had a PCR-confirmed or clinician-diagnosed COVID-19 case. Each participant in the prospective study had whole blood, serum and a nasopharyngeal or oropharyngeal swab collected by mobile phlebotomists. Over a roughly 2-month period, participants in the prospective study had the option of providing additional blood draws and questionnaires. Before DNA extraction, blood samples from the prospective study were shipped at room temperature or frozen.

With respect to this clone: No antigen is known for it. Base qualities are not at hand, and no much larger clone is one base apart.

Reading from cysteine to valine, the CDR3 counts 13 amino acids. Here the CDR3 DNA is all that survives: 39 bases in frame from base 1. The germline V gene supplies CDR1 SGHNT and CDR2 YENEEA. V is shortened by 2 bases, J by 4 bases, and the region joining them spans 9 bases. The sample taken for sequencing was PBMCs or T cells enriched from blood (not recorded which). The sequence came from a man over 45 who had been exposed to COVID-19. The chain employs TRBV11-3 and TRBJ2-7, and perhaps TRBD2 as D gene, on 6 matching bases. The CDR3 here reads CASSLRGTYEQYV. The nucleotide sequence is TGTGCCAGCAGCTTACGGGGGACGTACGAGCAGTACGTC.